This T cell receptor beta chain was found in a study of blood T cell repertoires in COVID-19. Study-wide background: Specimens from acute and convalescent COVID-19 originated in the United States, Italy and Spain.

In the authors' workflow: Researchers report that nucleated cell counts were estimated from reference gene primer amplification. Generated by immunoSEQ multiplex PCR, the TCRdb table keeps only in-frame clones and is missing some. V and J calls and clone size come straight from that table; D and trimming were deduced from the DNA. The table includes more than 350,000 clones, 75% to 90% detected once. Living in about two dozen US areas, the participants were between 18 and 89 years of age. Assignment of participants to cohorts was predicated upon participant-reported clinical history. This clone was recorded at least ten times. Germline CDR1 is LGHNA and CDR2 is YNFKEQ. The CDR3 spans 16 residues. V lost 8 bases, J lost 1 base, and 14 bases stayed unmatched.

The material sequenced was PBMCs or T cells enriched from blood (not recorded which). This sequence joins TRBV4-2 and TRBJ2-7; 7 nucleotides line up with TRBD2. This TCR came from a man between 18 and 35 years old who had recovered from COVID-19. CDR3 amino acids: CASSPRGRGRSYEQYF. CDR3 coding DNA: TGTGCCAGCTCACCCCGTGGGAGGGGCCGGTCCTACGAGCAGTACTTC.